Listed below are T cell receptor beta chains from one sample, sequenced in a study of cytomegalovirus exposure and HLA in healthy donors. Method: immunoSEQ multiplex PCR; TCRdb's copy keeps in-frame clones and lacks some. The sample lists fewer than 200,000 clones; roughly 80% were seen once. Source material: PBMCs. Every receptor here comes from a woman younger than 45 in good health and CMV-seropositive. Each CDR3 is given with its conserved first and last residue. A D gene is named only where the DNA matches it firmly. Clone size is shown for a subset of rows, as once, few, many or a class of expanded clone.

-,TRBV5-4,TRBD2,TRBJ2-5,CASSPLAGGYVETQYF,TGTGCCAGCAGCCCCCTAGCGGGGGGGTATGTAGAGACCCAGTACTTC
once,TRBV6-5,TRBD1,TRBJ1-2,CASSYGTGLRFGYTF,TGTGCCAGCAGTTACGGGACAGGACTCCGATTTGGCTACACCTTC
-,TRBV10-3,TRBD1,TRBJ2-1,CAISTGGIYNEQFF,TGTGCCATCAGCACAGGGGGGATCTACAATGAGCAGTTCTTC
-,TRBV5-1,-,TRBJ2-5,CASSFGSHGGETQYF,TGCGCCAGCAGCTTTGGAAGTCATGGCGGAGAGACCCAGTACTTC
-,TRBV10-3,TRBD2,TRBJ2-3,CAIRGLAGITDTQYF,TGTGCCATCAGGGGACTAGCGGGGATCACAGATACGCAGTATTTT
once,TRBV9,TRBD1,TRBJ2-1,CASSVVGTGAGEQFF,TGTGCCAGCAGCGTAGTGGGGACAGGGGCAGGTGAGCAGTTCTTC
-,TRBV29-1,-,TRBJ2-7,CSVSQGTYEQYF,TGCAGCGTTAGTCAGGGAACCTACGAGCAGTACTTC
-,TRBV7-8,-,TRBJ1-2,CASSRNSGWAEGYTF,TGTGCCAGCAGCCGTAACTCTGGGTGGGCAGAAGGCTACACCTTC
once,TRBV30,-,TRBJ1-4,CAWAPRLGEKLFF,TGTGCCTGGGCCCCGAGGCTTGGGGAAAAACTGTTTTTT
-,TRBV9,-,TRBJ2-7,CASSSRLSSEQYF,TGTGCCAGCAGCTCCAGGTTGAGTTCCGAGCAGTACTTC
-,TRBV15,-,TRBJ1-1,CATSRDRRVEGVGSAFF,TGTGCCACCAGCAGAGATCGTCGTGTTGAAGGGGTGGGGTCAGCTTTCTTT
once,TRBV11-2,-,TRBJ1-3,CASSPIRGRRNTIYF,TGTGCCAGCAGCCCTATTAGGGGAAGACGAAACACCATATATTTT
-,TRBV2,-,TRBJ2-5,CASTGQLETQYF,TGTGCCAGCACCGGACAGTTAGAGACCCAGTACTTC
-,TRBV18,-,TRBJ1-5,CASSPSSNQPQHF,TGTGCCAGCTCACCTTCGAGCAATCAGCCCCAGCATTTT
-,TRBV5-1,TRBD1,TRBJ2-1,CASSLVGGPNEQFF,TGCGCCAGCAGCTTGGTAGGGGGCCCGAATGAGCAGTTCTTC
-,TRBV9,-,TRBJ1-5,CASSVEGGGNQPQHF,TGTGCCAGCAGCGTAGAGGGAGGTGGCAATCAGCCCCAGCATTTT
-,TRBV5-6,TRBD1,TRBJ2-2,CASSLMGQTIAAGELFF,TGTGCCAGCAGCTTGATGGGACAGACCATCGCGGCCGGGGAGCTGTTTTTT
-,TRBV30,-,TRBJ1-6,CAWRTENSPLHF,TGTGCCTGGAGGACAGAGAATTCACCCCTCCACTTT
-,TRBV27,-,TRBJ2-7,CASSFGARTYEQYF,TGTGCCAGCAGTTTTGGGGCACGCACATACGAGCAGTACTTC
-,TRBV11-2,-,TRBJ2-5,CASSLGRREETQYF,TGTGCCAGCAGCTTAGGACGCAGGGAAGAGACCCAGTACTTC
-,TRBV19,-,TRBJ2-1,CATLDFSSYNEQFF,TGTGCCACCCTAGATTTTAGCTCCTACAATGAGCAGTTCTTC
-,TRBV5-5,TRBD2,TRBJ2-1,CASSIAGPNNEQFF,TGTGCCAGCAGCATAGCGGGGCCTAACAATGAGCAGTTCTTC
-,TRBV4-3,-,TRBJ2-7,CASSHRAGAEQYF,TGCGCCAGCAGCCACCGGGCTGGGGCCGAGCAGTACTTC
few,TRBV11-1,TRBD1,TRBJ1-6,CASGGQRNSPLHF,TGTGCCAGCGGGGGACAGAGAAATTCACCCCTCCACTTT